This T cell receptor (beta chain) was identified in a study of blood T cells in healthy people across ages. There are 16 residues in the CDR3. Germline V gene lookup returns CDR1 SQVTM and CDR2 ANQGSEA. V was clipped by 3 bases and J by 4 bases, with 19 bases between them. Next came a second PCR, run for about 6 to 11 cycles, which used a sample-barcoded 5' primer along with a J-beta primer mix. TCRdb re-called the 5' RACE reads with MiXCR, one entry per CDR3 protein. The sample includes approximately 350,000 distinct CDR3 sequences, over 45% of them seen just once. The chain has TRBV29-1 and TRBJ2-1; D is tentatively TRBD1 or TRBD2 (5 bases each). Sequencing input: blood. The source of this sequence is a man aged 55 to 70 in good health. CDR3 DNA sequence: TGCAGCGTTGAGGGGAGAGGGGCAGCCAAATACAATGAGCAGTTCTTC. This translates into CSVEGRGAAKYNEQFF.